This T cell receptor beta chain originates from a study of shared clonotypes between healthy human individuals. With respect to this clone: What it binds is unknown. The same CDR3 can be traced to other DNA sequences in this sample.

Study results and caveats: With few donors, the genetic and exposure-history diversity represented was limited. Sequencing depth was a factor that was expected to affect clonotype sharing among donors.

Trimming took 6 bases from V and 0 from J, leaving 8 bases between them. Germline CDR1 SNHLY, CDR2 FYNNEI. CDR3 length equals 13 residues. Template for every sorted-subset replicate PCR totaled about 0.2 ug DNA, tens of thousands of T cell genomes. Data came from immunoSEQ multiplex PCR; TCRdb stores just in-frame clones and leaves some out. Among 1,500,000 or so clones listed, roughly 96% were seen once. The TCR comes from a man aged 25 to 40 in good health. The source material was naive CD4+ T cells sorted from blood. The subset denotes: CD45RA+ positively selected. This chain uses TRBV2 with TRBJ1-1; a weak D match, TRBD1 (6 bases). The CDR3 sequence: CASRGAMNTEAFF. In nucleotides, the CDR3 is TGTGCCAGCAGGGGGGCCATGAACACTGAAGCTTTCTTT.